This TCR beta chain was identified during a study of T cell responses to AZD1222 COVID-19 vaccine. Pooled together were second doses at about 4 or about 12 weeks. With 2 bases clipped from V and 4 bases from J, the junction kept 5 bases outside the gene matches. Germline V lookup: CDR1 MNHEY, CDR2 SVGEGT. The CDR3 is 15 amino acids. Here immunoSEQ multiplex PCR was the method, and the copy in TCRdb shows in-frame clones only, minus some. In the table there are 120,000 to 150,000 clones, roughly nine tenths of which are singletons. V gene TRBV6-2 or TRBV6-3 combines with J gene TRBJ2-1, with 7 bases matching TRBD2. This receptor was obtained from an adult who received the AZD1222 COVID-19 vaccine. Sequencing used peripheral blood, obtained 28 days after the second AZD1222 dose. The CDR3 sequence: CASSYAGVSYNEQFF. The DNA for the CDR3 is TGTGCCAGCAGTTACGCGGGAGTGTCTTACAATGAGCAGTTCTTC.